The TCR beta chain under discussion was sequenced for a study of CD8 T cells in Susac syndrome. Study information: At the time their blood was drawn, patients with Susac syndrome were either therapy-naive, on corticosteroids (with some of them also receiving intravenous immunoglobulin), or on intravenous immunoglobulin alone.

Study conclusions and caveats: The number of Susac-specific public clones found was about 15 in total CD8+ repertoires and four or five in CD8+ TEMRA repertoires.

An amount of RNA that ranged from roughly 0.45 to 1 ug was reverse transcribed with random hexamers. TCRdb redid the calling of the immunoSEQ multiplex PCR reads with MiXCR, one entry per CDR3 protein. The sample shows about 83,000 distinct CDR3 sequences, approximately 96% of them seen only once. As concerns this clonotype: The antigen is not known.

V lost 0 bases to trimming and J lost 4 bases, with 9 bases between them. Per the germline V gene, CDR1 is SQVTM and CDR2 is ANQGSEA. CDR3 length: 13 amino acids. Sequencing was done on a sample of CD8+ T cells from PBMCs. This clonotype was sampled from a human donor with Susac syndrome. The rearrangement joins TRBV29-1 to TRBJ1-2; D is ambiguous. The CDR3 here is CSVEEARLYGYTF. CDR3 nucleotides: TGCAGCGTTGAAGAGGCCAGACTCTATGGCTACACCTTC.